This TCR beta chain appears in the sequencing data of a study of CD8 T cells in ankylosing spondylitis. Study-wide results and limits: What seemed typical of ankylosing spondylitis blood was a TCR beta motif built from roughly eight highly homologous variants.

V was clipped by 0 bases and J by 9 bases, with 10 bases between them. Germline lookup yields CDR1 SGDLS and CDR2 YYNGEE. The CDR3 is 13 residues long. MiXCR, applied by TCRdb to the 5' RACE reads, yields one record per CDR3 protein. The sample lists some 270,000 distinct CDR3 sequences, roughly 32% occurring once. This clonotype came up a few times. No antigen is known for it. The V call is TRBV9, the J call TRBJ2-1; D is perhaps TRBD1 or TRBD2 (6 bases each). The receptor's source is a male donor with ankylosing spondylitis or in good health (not recorded which). The sample was blood, either unsorted or a sorted T cell fraction (not recorded which). CDR3 loop: CASSVVGGGEQFF. CDR3 coding DNA: TGTGCCAGCAGCGTAGTCGGGGGCGGTGAGCAGTTCTTC.